Following are 8 T cell receptor beta chains from one sample sequenced in a study of graft-versus-host responses after intestinal transplantation. Their cognate antigens are unknown. Clones were read by immunoSEQ multiplex PCR, and TCRdb kept only the in-frame ones, dropping some. The data contain 40,000 to 55,000 clones, roughly 90% of them singletons. The sequences come from unstimulated CD4+ T cells sorted from spleen or lymph node cells, collected before transplant. The receptors derive from a human donor who was the organ donor for an intestinal transplant.

The rearrangement uses TRBV5-1 and TRBJ2-7, with unresolved D. V was clipped by 0 bases and J by 1 base, with 8 bases between them. The CDR3 is made up of 14 amino acids. Germline assignment: CDR1 SGHRS and CDR2 YFSETQ. CDR3 protein: CASSLDPTSYEQYF. The CDR3 nucleotides are TGCGCCAGCAGCTTGGACCCGACTTCCTACGAGCAGTACTTC.

This clone came up once. The junction shows a germline mismatch at one end, possibly a read error. The chain combines TRBV7-6 with TRBJ2-5, with TRBD2 matching 13 bases. CDR3 length: 15 amino acids. CDR1 is SGHVS and CDR2 is FNYEAQ in the germline V gene. The CDR3 coding sequence is TGTGCCAGCACCACAAGGACTAGCGGGGGCGTGGGGGTGGACTTC. Amino acids: CASTTRTSGGVGVDF.

This sequence joins TRBV28 and TRBJ2-1, with D possibly matching TRBD2 (6 bases). The CDR3 sequence is 14 residues long. V was clipped by 2 bases and J by 15 bases, with 20 bases between them. Germline CDR1 is MDHEN and CDR2 is SYDVKM. DNA for the CDR3: TGTGCCAGCAGTTTACTGGGACTTCCGCTGTTAGGGTTCTTC. Encoded protein: CASSLLGLPLLGFF.

The chain uses TRBV7-3 and TRBJ2-3, with 10 bases lining up with TRBD2. Trimming at V came to 5 bases and at J to 4 bases, leaving 12 bases not matched to a gene. CDR1 is SGHTA, CDR2 FQGTGA, per germline. The CDR3 spans 17 residues. DNA for the CDR3: TGTGCCAGCAGCAAAAGTGCTAGCGGGAGAGGTGCAGATACGCAGTATTTT. Translated, it gives CASSKSASGRGADTQYF.

This chain uses TRBV7-9 with TRBJ2-7; 7 bases agree with TRBD2. Germline values: CDR1 SEHNR, CDR2 FQNEAQ (reference sequence). The CDR3 extends over 15 amino acids. The junction had 14 bases not matched to a gene; V was cut back by 6 bases and J by 6 bases. The chain's CDR3 is CASSSLRGRAPEQYF. The DNA for the CDR3 is TGTGCCAGCAGTTCCCTCCGGGGGAGGGCACCCGAGCAGTACTTC. The full variable domain, completed using reference TRBV7-9 and TRBJ2-7, is DTGVSQNPRHKITKRGQNVTFRCDPISEHNRLYWYRQTLGQGPEFLTYFQNEAQLEKSRLLSDRFSAERPKGSFSTLEIQRTEQGDSAMYLCASSSLRGRAPEQYFGPGTRLTVT.

The J gene is TRBJ2-1, the V gene TRBV7-9; 9 positions match TRBD2. The CDR3 contains 15 residues. CDR1 is SEHNR, CDR2 FQNEAQ, per germline (reference sequence). Trimming removed 1 base from V and 2 bases from J; junction bases left unmatched: 0. CDR3 DNA sequence: TGTGCCAGCAGCTTAGGGACTAGCGCCTACAATGAGCAGTTCTTC. This sequence encodes CASSLGTSAYNEQFF.

The V call is TRBV28, the J call TRBJ2-3; 7 bases are shared with TRBD2. Germline loops: CDR1 MDHEN, CDR2 SYDVKM. This CDR3 comprises 13 residues. V was clipped by 4 bases and J by 6 bases; unmatched bases: 4. CDR3 protein: CASSYGRRDTQYF. CDR3 nucleotide sequence: TGTGCCAGCAGTTACGGGAGGAGGGATACGCAGTATTTT.

The table lists this clone with a few counts. The chain couples TRBV21-1 to TRBJ1-4; no DNA check was done on the table's D call, TRBD1. TRBV21-1 is annotated as a pseudogene. The CDR3 extends over 15 amino acids. The CDR3 reads CASSKGQPTNEKLFF. The CDR3 region has the DNA TGTGCCAGCAGCAAAGGACAGCCAACTAATGAAAAACTGTTTTTT.